The 18 T cell receptor beta chains in this list originate from one sample, sequenced in a study of regulatory T cells in long-lasting Graves disease. Building the TCR beta libraries relied on iRepertoire HTBI primers, and CDR3 regions underwent Arm-PCR. TCRdb called the multiplex PCR reads again in MiXCR, with one record for every CDR3 protein. The sample consists of some 340,000 distinct CDR3 sequences, 12% of them appearing once. Time point given: newly diagnosed GD, antithyroid drugs for less than 3 months. RNA isolated from PBMCs was used to make the TCR library. This sample also appeared in a second study, on T cells in Graves' hyperthyroidism and ophthalmopathy.

The sample in question was peripheral blood mononuclear cells (PBMCs), obtained at new diagnosis, from a patient treated with antithyroid drugs. Receptors were obtained from a woman aged 18-35 years with Graves disease.

This clonotype has a count of ten or more. The rearrangement links TRBV11-2 to TRBJ2-3; D may be TRBD2 (7 bases). The CDR3 covers 14 residues. Germline CDR1 is SGHAT and CDR2 is FQNNGV. V dropped 3 bases and J dropped 5 bases, with 12 bases sitting between them. The CDR3 spells CASSFRGARDTQYF. The CDR3 region has the DNA TGTGCCAGCAGCTTCCGGGGGGCCAGAGATACGCAGTATTTT.

In this sample, this clonotype turned up many times. The chain combines TRBV14 with TRBJ2-3, with D uncertain. Germline assignment: CDR1 SGHDN and CDR2 FVKESK. The CDR3 is 14 amino acids. V was shortened by 6 bases and J by 1 base, with 11 bases between the two germline ends. The CDR3 coding sequence is TGTGCCAGCAGTTACGAGCTGGGCACAGATACGCAGTATTTT. Its protein is CASSYELGTDTQYF. Full variable domain (missing parts from reference TRBV14 and TRBJ2-3): EAGVTQFPSHSVIEKGQTVTLRCDPISGHDNLYWYRRVMGKEIKFLLHFVKESKQDESGMPNNRFLAERTGGTYSTLKVQPAELEDSGVYFCASSYELGTDTQYFGPGTRLTVL.

This clonotype was recorded many times. CDR3 nucleotide sequence: TGTGCCAGCAGCCATAGGACGGGTAGCAATCAGCCCCAGCATTTT. This encodes CASSHRTGSNQPQHF. The chain combines TRBV5-6 with TRBJ1-5; D unclear. Germline assignment: CDR1 SGHDT and CDR2 YYEEEE. The CDR3 spans 15 residues. V lost 4 bases to trimming and J lost 0 bases, with 11 bases between them.

CDR3 region: CASSRLRGGPPGTDTQYF. In DNA, the CDR3 is TGTGCCAGCAGCCGATTACGGGGGGGGCCCCCAGGCACAGATACGCAGTATTTT. This chain links TRBV9 with TRBJ2-3; TRBD2 agrees at 8 bases. Trimming cost V 4 bases and J 1 base; bases outside gene matches: 14. The CDR3 runs to 18 residues. In germline, CDR1 is SGDLS, CDR2 YYNGEE. The variable domain in full, completed from reference TRBV9 and TRBJ2-3, reads DSGVTQTPKHLITATGQRVTLRCSPRSGDLSVYWYQQSLDQGLQFLIQYYNGEERAKGNILERFSAQQFPDLHSELNLSSLELGDSALYFCASSRLRGGPPGTDTQYFGPGTRLTVL.

This clonotype was counted many times. The chain couples TRBV3-1 to TRBJ1-1, with D unclear. V was clipped by 6 bases and J by 0 bases, with 8 bases between them. The germline V gene has CDR1 LGHDT and CDR2 YNNKEL (reference sequence). The CDR3 runs to 13 residues. The DNA for the CDR3 is TGTGCCAGCAGTCAACTCTTGAACACTGAAGCTTTCTTT. Translated: CASSQLLNTEAFF.

This clonotype was observed a few times. At one of its ends the junction is not consistent with the germline gene, which may arise from a read error. This chain connects TRBV7-3 to TRBJ2-7; 7 bases line up with TRBD2. The CDR3 is 14 residues long. Germline values: CDR1 SGHTA, CDR2 FQGTGA. The CDR3 region is CASNLLAGFDEQYF. Here the CDR3 DNA reads TGTGCCAGCAACTTATTAGCGGGCTTTGACGAGCAGTACTTC. The full variable domain, completed using reference TRBV7-3 and TRBJ2-7, is GAGVSQTPSNKVTEKGKYVELRCDPISGHTALYWYRQSLGQGPEFLIYFQGTGAADDSGLPNDRFFAVRPEGSVSTLKIQRTERGDSAVYLCASNLLAGFDEQYFGPGTRLTVT.

This clonotype has at least ten counts. The CDR3 sequence is CSAWGGQETQYF. The CDR3 DNA reads as TGCAGTGCTTGGGGGGGCCAAGAGACCCAGTACTTC. This chain uses TRBV20-1 with TRBJ2-5; the match to TRBD2 covers 7 bases. Trimming cost V 5 bases and J 1 base; bases outside gene matches: 1. Germline V gene lookup returns CDR1 DFQATT and CDR2 SNEGSKA (reference sequence). CDR3 length equals 12 residues.

Notes on this clonotype: A much larger clone differs by one base, so this may be a read error. The DNA for the CDR3 is TGTGCCAGCAGCTTCCTTATCCCTAATACCCAAATACCGCAGCTCTTC. It codes for CASSFLIPNTQIPQLF. This chain joins TRBV7-9 and TRBJ2-1; D unresolved. This CDR3 is built from 16 residues. Looked up from germline, CDR1 is SEHNR and CDR2 is FQNEAQ (reference sequence).

This clonotype has more than one count but fewer than ten. The chain is built from TRBV10-3 and TRBJ1-1; 7 nucleotides agree with TRBD1. CDR1 is ENHRY, CDR2 SYGVKD, per germline. The CDR3 covers 14 residues. After removal of 7 bases from V and 0 bases from J, the junction contained 5 bases not matched to a gene. In nucleotides, the CDR3 is TGTGCCATCAATCAACAGGGGATGAACACTGAAGCTTTCTTT. Its protein is CAINQQGMNTEAFF.

This clonotype was detected a few times. CDR3 in DNA: TGTGCCAGCAGCCCCTCCACTAGCGAAGTACTGAAACAGGCCAAAAACATTCAGTACTTC. Protein: CASSPSTSEVLKQAKNIQYF. The V call is TRBV7-9, the J call TRBJ2-4; TRBD2 aligns across 7 bases. CDR3 length: 20 residues. Germline V gives CDR1 SEHNR, CDR2 FQNEAQ (reference sequence). V lost 5 bases to trimming and J lost 1 base; unmatched junction nucleotides: 20.

In this sample, this clonotype turned up many times. The CDR3 sequence: CASSTSSGSSSEQYF. CDR3 DNA sequence: TGCGCCAGCAGCACCTCTAGCGGGAGTTCTAGCGAGCAGTACTTC. The chain links TRBV5-1 to TRBJ2-7; 10 nucleotides line up with TRBD2. Germline lookup yields CDR1 SGHRS and CDR2 YFSETQ. V was clipped by 4 bases and J by 6 bases; unmatched bases: 10. There are 15 residues in the CDR3.

The gene calls are TRBV10-3 and TRBJ1-3; no definite D call. Per germline, CDR1 ENHRY and CDR2 SYGVKD. This CDR3 has 17 residues. V lost 0 bases to trimming and J lost 0 bases, with 12 bases between them. The CDR3 spells CAISESASGLSGNTIYF. CDR3 nucleotide sequence: TGTGCCATCAGTGAGTCGGCCAGCGGCCTCTCTGGAAACACCATATATTTT.

This clonotype was seen repeatedly, ten times or more. CDR3 nucleotides: TGTGCCAGCAGCCTAGCGGAGATAACCTCCTACAATGAGCAGTTCTTC. It yields the protein CASSLAEITSYNEQFF. The chain couples TRBV13 to TRBJ2-1; TRBD2 matches 7 bases. The CDR3 totals 16 residues. Germline CDR1 is PRHDT and CDR2 is FYEKMQ (reference sequence). Trimming took 5 bases from V and 0 from J; bases not matched to a gene: 7.

This clonotype was detected ten times or more. The CDR3 reads CASSLAGGPGELFF. The CDR3 DNA sequence: TGTGCCAGCAGTTTAGCAGGGGGCCCCGGGGAGCTGTTTTTT. V gene TRBV12-3 or TRBV12-4 combines with J gene TRBJ2-2; 7 bases map to TRBD1. CDR3 length: 14 residues. The V and J ends lost 0 bases and 6 bases, in that order; junction bases with no gene match: 1.

The CDR3 DNA reads as TGTGCCAGCAGCTTAGAAGGGACAGGCTATGGCTACACCTTC. The encoded protein is CASSLEGTGYGYTF. The chain combines TRBV7-9 with TRBJ1-2; 8 nucleotides match TRBD1. CDR1 SEHNR and CDR2 FQNEAQ come from the germline V gene (reference sequence). V shed 1 base, J shed 4 bases, and the junction held 2 bases outside the gene matches. The CDR3 is 14 residues long.

This clonotype was seen ten or more times. The gene calls are TRBV12-3 or TRBV12-4 and TRBJ2-5; 7 bases fit TRBD1. There are 16 residues in the CDR3. V was clipped by 6 bases and J by 1 base; unmatched bases: 11. The CDR3 DNA follows: TGTGCCAGCAGCTCACTGACCTGGGACAGCCAAGAGACCCAGTACTTC. Translation gives CASSSLTWDSQETQYF.

There are many counts of this clonotype. V and J are TRBV7-2 and TRBJ2-1; no clear D gene. The CDR3 totals 16 residues. Germline-derived CDR1 and CDR2 are SGHTA and FQGNSA. V lost 1 base and J 0 bases, leaving 10 bases between the germline ends. The CDR3: CASSLEPPPSYNEQFF. DNA of the CDR3: TGTGCCAGCAGCTTAGAGCCCCCACCCTCCTACAATGAGCAGTTCTTC.

This clonotype was counted many times. The chain is built from TRBV24-1 and TRBJ2-2; D gene uncertain. Per germline, CDR1 KGHDR and CDR2 SFDVKD. V lost 3 bases and J lost 2, with 12 bases in between. This CDR3 is 16 amino acids long. The DNA of the CDR3 is TGTGCCACCAGTGATCCTATCATGAGTAACACCGGGGAGCTGTTTTTT. Its protein is CATSDPIMSNTGELFF.